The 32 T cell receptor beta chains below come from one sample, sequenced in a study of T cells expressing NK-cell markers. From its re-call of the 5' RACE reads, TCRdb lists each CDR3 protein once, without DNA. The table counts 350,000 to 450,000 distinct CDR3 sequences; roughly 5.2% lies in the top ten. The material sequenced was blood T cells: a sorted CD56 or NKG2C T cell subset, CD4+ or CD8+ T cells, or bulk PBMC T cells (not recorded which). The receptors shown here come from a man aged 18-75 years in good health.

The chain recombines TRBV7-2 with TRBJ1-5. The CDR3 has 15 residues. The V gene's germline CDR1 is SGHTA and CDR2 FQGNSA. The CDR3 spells CASSLGQVGNQPQHF.

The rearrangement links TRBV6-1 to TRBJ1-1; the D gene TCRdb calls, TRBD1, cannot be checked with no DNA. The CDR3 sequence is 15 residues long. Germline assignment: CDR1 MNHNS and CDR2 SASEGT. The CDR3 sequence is CASKGWTDMNTEAFF.

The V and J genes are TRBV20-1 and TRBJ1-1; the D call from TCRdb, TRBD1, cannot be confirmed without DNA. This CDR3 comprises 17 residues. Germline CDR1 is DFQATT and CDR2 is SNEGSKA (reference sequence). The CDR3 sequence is CSARVPTTGGPVTEAFF.

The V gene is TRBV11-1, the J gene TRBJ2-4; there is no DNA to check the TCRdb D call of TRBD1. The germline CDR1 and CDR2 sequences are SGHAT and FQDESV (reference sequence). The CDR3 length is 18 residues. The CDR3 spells CASSPRMGTGVGENIQYF.

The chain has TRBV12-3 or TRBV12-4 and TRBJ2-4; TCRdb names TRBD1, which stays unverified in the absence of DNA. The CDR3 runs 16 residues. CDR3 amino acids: CASRRTGAIAKNIQYF.

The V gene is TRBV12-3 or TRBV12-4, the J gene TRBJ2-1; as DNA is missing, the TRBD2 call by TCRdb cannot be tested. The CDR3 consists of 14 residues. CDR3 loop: CASMRTSGEDEQFF.

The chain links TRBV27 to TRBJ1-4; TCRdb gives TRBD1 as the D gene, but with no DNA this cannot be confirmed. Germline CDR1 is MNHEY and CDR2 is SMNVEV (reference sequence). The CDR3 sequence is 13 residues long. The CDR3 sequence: CASSLQGREKLFF. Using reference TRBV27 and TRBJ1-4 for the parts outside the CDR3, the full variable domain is EAQVTQNPRYLITVTGKKLTVTCSQNMNHEYMSWYRQDPGLGLRQIYYSMNVEVTDKGDVPEGYKVSRKEKRNFPLILESPSPNQTSLYFCASSLQGREKLFFGSGTQLSVL.

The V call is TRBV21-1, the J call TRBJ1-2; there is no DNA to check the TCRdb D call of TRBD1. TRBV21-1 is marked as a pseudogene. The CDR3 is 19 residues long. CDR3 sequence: CASSKCRNLRTGLNYGYTF.

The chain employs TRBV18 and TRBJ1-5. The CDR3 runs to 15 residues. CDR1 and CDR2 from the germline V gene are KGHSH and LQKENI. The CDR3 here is CASSPGSSSNQPQHF.

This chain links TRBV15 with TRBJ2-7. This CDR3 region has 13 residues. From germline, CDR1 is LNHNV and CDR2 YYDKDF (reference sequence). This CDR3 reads CATSRGVGYEQYF. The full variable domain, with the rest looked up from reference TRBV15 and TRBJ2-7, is DAMVIQNPRYQVTQFGKPVTLSCSQTLNHNVMYWYQQKSSQAPKLLFHYYDKDFNNEADTPDNFQSRRPNTSFCFLDIRSPGLGDTAMYLCATSRGVGYEQYFGPGTRLTVT.

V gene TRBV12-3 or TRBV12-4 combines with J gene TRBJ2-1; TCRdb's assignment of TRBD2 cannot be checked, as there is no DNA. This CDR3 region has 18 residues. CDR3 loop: CASSEFLRGGINRLGEVF.

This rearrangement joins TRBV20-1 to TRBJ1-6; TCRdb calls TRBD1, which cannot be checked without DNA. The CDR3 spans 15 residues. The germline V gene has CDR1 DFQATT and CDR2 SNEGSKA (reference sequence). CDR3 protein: CSASTTGEFDSPLHF.

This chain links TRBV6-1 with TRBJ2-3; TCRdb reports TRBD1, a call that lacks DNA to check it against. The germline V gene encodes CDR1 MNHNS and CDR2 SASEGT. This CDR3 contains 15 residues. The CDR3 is CASSPYGVTGDTQYF.

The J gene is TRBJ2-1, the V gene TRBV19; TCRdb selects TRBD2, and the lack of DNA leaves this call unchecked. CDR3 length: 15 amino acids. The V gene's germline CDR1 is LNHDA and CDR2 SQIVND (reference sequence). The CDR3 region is CASSRLAHPSNEQFF.

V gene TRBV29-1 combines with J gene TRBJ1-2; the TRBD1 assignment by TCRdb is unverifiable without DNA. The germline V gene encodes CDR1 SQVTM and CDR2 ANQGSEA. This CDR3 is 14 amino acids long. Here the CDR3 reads CSVVDTGGAYGYTF.

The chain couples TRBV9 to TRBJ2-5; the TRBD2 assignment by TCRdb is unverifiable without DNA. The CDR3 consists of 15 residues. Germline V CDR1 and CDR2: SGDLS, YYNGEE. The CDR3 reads CASSVGGLASETQYF. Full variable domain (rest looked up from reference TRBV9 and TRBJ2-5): DSGVTQTPKHLITATGQRVTLRCSPRSGDLSVYWYQQSLDQGLQFLIQYYNGEERAKGNILERFSAQQFPDLHSELNLSSLELGDSALYFCASSVGGLASETQYFGPGTRLLVL.

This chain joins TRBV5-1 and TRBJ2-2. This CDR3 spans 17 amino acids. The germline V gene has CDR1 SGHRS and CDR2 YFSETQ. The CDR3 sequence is CASSLARAGANTGELFF.

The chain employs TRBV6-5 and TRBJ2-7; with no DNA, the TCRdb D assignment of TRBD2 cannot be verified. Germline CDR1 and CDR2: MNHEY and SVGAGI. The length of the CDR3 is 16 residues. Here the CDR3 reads CASSRYTSEETYEQYF.

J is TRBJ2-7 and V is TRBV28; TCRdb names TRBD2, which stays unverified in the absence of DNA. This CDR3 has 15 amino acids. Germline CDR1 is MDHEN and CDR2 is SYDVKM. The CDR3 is CASSFFRGPSYEQYF.

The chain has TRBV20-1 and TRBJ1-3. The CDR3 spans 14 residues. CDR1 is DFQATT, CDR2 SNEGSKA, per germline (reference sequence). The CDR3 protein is CSARDLRSGNTIYF.

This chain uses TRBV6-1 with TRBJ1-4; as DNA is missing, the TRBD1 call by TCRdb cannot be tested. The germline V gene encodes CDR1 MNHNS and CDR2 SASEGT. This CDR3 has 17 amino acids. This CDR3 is CASRPGIGAIRDEKLFF.

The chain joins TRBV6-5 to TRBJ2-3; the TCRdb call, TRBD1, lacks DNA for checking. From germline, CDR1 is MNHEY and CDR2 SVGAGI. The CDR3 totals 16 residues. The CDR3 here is CASSYEPGHLTDTQYF.

Here the CDR3 reads CASSSMTRASGANVLTF. The rearrangement uses TRBV7-3 and TRBJ2-6. CDR1 is SGHTA and CDR2 is FQGTGA in the germline V gene. This CDR3 has 17 amino acids.

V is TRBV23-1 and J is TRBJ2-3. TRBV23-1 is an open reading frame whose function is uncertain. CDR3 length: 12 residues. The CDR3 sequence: CASSLWTDTQYF.

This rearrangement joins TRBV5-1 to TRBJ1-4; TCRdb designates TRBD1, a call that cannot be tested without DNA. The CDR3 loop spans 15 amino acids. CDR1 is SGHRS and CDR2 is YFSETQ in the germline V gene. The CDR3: CASSLTGQGLEKLFF.

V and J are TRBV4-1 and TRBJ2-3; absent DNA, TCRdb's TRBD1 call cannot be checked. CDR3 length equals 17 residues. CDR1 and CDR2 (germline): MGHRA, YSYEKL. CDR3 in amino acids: CASSQQPGQESTDTQYF.

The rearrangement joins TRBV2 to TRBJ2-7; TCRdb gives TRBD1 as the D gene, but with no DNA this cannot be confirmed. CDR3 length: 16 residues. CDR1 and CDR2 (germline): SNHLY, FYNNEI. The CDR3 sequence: CASSTRQSTFSYEQYF.

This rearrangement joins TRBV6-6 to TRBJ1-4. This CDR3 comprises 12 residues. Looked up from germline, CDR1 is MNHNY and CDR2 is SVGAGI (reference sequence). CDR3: CASSLGSEKLFF.

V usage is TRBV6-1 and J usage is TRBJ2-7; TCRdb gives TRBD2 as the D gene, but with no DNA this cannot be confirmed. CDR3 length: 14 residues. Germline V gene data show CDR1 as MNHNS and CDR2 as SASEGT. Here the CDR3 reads CASRGTRSRDEQYF.

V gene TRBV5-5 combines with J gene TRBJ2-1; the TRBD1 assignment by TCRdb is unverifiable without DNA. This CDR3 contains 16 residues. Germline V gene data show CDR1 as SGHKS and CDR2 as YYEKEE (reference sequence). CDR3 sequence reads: CASSLYGTTAYNEQFF.

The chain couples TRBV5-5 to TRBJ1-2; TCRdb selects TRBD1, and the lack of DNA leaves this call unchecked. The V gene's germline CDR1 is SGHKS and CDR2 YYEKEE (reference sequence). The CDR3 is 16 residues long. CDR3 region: CASSQPHVGARGGYTF.

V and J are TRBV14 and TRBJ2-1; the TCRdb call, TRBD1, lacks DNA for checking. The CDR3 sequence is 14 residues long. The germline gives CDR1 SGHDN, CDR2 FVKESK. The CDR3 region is CASSPQQGLHPQFF.